This TCR beta chain was sequenced in a study of T cell responses to AZD1222 COVID-19 vaccine. CDR1 and CDR2 (germline): LNHDA, SQIVND (reference sequence). CDR3 length equals 15 residues. Trimming shortened V by 5 bases and J by 0 bases, and 14 bases separated the two germline ends. Libraries were prepared by immunoSEQ multiplex PCR; TCRdb keeps only in-frame clonotypes and omits some of them. The sample includes approximately 150,000 clones, around 90% of them seen just once. The chain joins TRBV19 to TRBJ2-7; a weak D match, TRBD2 (6 bases). The TCR sequence derives from an adult who received the AZD1222 COVID-19 vaccine. The material was peripheral blood, obtained 28 days after the second AZD1222 dose. The CDR3 is CASSVGGESSYEQYF. CDR3 sequence (DNA): TGTGCCAGTAGTGTAGGCGGGGAGAGCTCCTACGAGCAGTACTTC.